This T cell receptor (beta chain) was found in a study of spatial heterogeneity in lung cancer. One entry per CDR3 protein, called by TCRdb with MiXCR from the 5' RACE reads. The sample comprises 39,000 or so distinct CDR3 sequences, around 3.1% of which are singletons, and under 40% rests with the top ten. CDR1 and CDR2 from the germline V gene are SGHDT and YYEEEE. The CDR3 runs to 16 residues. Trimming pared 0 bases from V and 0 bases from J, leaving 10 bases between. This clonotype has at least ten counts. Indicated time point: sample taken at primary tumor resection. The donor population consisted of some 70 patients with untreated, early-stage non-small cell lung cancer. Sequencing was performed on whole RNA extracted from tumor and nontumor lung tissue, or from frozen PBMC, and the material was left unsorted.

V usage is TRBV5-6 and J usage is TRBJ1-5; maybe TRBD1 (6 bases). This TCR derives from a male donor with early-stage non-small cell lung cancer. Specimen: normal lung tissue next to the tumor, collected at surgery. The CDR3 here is CASSLGGLYSNQPQHF. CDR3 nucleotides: TGTGCCAGCAGCTTGGGGGGGCTTTATAGCAATCAGCCCCAGCATTTT. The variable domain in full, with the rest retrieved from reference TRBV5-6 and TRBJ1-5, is DAGVTQSPTHLIKTRGQQVTLRCSPKSGHDTVSWYQQALGQGPQFIFQYYEEEERQRGNFPDRFSGHQFPNYSSELNVNALLLGDSALYLCASSLGGLYSNQPQHFGDGTRLSIL.